The source of this T cell receptor (beta chain) is a study of T cells in Graves' hyperthyroidism and ophthalmopathy. Researchers took RNA transcripts and amplified the TCR beta CDR3 regions from them. An initial round of RT-PCR targeting the TCR CDR3 relied on the HTBI primer set. TCRdb independently ran MiXCR on the multiplex PCR reads; one entry per CDR3 protein. The sample records hundreds of thousands of distinct CDR3 sequences, 16% being singletons. Germline V gene lookup returns CDR1 SGDLS and CDR2 YYNGEE. This CDR3 comprises 15 residues. Deletions cut 1 base from V and 0 bases from J, with 10 bases between. The patients, who ranged from 18 to 65 in age, presented with newly diagnosed hyperthyroidism lasting under 2 months.

V is TRBV9 and J is TRBJ2-5; D call uncertain. The receptor was derived from a woman between 18 and 29 years old with Graves' hyperthyroidism. The sequenced material came from blood. The CDR3 bases are TGTGCCAGCAGCGTAAAACAACCCAACCAAGAGACCCAGTACTTC. It yields the protein CASSVKQPNQETQYF.